The 31 T cell receptor beta chains below were found in one sample sequenced in a study of T cell repertoires in cytomegalovirus infection. TCRdb processed the reads anew with MiXCR; each CDR3 protein has one entry. The table shows approximately 750,000 distinct CDR3 sequences, with under 40% occurring only once. The sequenced sample was PBMCs. These receptors were collected from a human donor in good health (CMV status not recorded). Some clones in this sample may be carry-over from other donors' samples.

This chain links TRBV14 with TRBJ1-1; TRBD1 matches 10 bases. This CDR3 is 17 amino acids long. Germline V gene lookup returns CDR1 SGHDN and CDR2 FVKESK. Trimming took 2 bases from V and 4 from J; bases not matched to a gene: 10. CDR3 sequence: CASSQPSGTGAGTEAFF. For the CDR3, the DNA is TGTGCCAGCAGCCAACCATCCGGGACAGGGGCGGGCACTGAAGCTTTCTTT.

The table lists this clonotype with many counts. The chain employs TRBV7-8 and TRBJ2-7; 8 positions match TRBD1. The V gene's germline CDR1 is SGHVS and CDR2 FQNEAQ. With V trimmed by 2 bases and J by 9 bases, 9 bases remained unmatched. The CDR3 covers 14 residues. The CDR3 DNA reads as TGTGCCAGCAGCTTACCACAGACAGGGGCTGGGCAGTACTTC. Its protein product is CASSLPQTGAGQYF.

This clonotype was counted a few times. The chain recombines TRBV14 with TRBJ2-3, with D maybe TRBD2 (5 bases). From germline, CDR1 is SGHDN and CDR2 FVKESK. V lost 0 bases, J lost 0 bases, and 25 bases lay in between. The CDR3 has 21 amino acids. CDR3 DNA sequence: TGTGCCAGCAGCCAAGATCCCTACGAAGCAGGACTCCACCGAAGCACAGATACGCAGTATTTT. Amino acid sequence: CASSQDPYEAGLHRSTDTQYF.

The chain carries TRBV20-1 and TRBJ2-1; TRBD2 is a possible D gene (7 bases). The CDR3 loop spans 20 amino acids. The germline V gene encodes CDR1 DFQATT and CDR2 SNEGSKA (reference sequence). V shed 3 bases and J shed 12 bases, with 39 bases lying between them. The CDR3 DNA is TGCAGTGCTAGGACACCACCCCCGGTCTTCACGGGGGGCCCCTTTGTTGGGCAGTTCTTC. Its translation: CSARTPPPVFTGGPFVGQFF.

This clonotype was found a few times. The chain couples TRBV20-1 to TRBJ1-5; D gene uncertain. The CDR3 is made up of 14 amino acids. V lost 6 bases to trimming and J lost 1 base, with 13 bases between them. Germline V gene lookup returns CDR1 DFQATT and CDR2 SNEGSKA (reference sequence). Here the CDR3 DNA reads TGCAGTGCCGTCTATGCGGGAAGCAATCAGCCCCAGCATTTT. The encoded protein is CSAVYAGSNQPQHF.

Worth noting for this clonotype: One end of the junction fails to match germline, which may point to a read error. The V and J genes are TRBV12-3 or TRBV12-4 and TRBJ2-1; 8 positions match TRBD1. The CDR3 spans 14 residues. The CDR3 spells CASTTGDSYKEQFF. CDR3 DNA: TGTGCCAGCACGACAGGGGACTCCTACAAGGAGCAGTTCTTC.

This clonotype was detected a few times. One end of the junction fails to match germline, which may point to a read error. The chain combines TRBV7-6 with TRBJ1-4; TRBD1 aligns across 12 bases. The CDR3 is 18 amino acids. Germline V CDR1 and CDR2: SGHVS, FNYEAQ. In DNA form, the CDR3 reads TGTGCTAGCACCTCGGTTTGGGACAGGGGGCGGTTAGGTGAAAAACTGTTTTTT. This translates into CASTSVWDRGRLGEKLFF.

This chain uses TRBV5-1 with TRBJ1-6; TRBD1 might be the D (6 bases). Trimming removed 3 bases from V and 7 bases from J, with 11 bases in between. The CDR3 spans 14 residues. Germline CDR1 SGHRS, CDR2 YFSETQ. CDR3 sequence (DNA): TGCGCCAGCAGCTCCACAGGGTCCAATTCACCCCTCCACTTT. Protein: CASSSTGSNSPLHF.

The chain couples TRBV5-4 to TRBJ2-2; maybe TRBD1 (6 bases). Trimming took 3 bases from V and 1 from J, leaving 16 bases between them. The CDR3 is made up of 17 amino acids. In germline, CDR1 is SGHNT, CDR2 YYREEE (reference sequence). CDR3 nucleotide sequence: TGTGCCAGCAGCTCTACTATCCAACAGGGGAACACCGGGGAGCTGTTTTTT. This sequence encodes CASSSTIQQGNTGELFF.

This clonotype turned up a few times. This sequence joins TRBV20-1 and TRBJ2-3, with 13 nucleotides matching TRBD2. Germline values: CDR1 DFQATT, CDR2 SNEGSKA (reference sequence). The CDR3 consists of 17 residues. Trimming removed 5 bases from V and 2 bases from J; junction bases left unmatched: 10. In nucleotides, the CDR3 is TGCAGTGCTCTACCCGACGGGACTAGCGGGGACACAGATACGCAGTATTTT. Encoded protein: CSALPDGTSGDTDTQYF.

The chain couples TRBV7-3 to TRBJ2-3; D remains ambiguous. V lost 4 bases, J lost 4 bases, and 12 bases lay in between. Germline CDR1 is SGHTA and CDR2 is FQGTGA. This CDR3 is built from 14 residues. The CDR3 DNA is TGTGCCAGCAGCTCCTCCGGCGTGGCAGATACGCAGTATTTT. It specifies CASSSSGVADTQYF.

The chain joins TRBV20-1 to TRBJ2-3; tentatively, D is TRBD1 (6 bases). Germline CDR1 is DFQATT and CDR2 is SNEGSKA (reference sequence). V was trimmed by 3 bases and J by 0 bases, leaving 13 bases between them. This CDR3 contains 15 residues. CDR3 bases: TGCAGTGCTAGGGGGCGACAGGCGAGCACAGATACGCAGTATTTT. It yields the protein CSARGRQASTDTQYF.

Here the CDR3 reads CASSSTGMGSEAFF. CDR3 DNA: TGTGCCAGCAGCTCTACAGGGATGGGGTCTGAAGCTTTCTTT. This sequence joins TRBV12-3 or TRBV12-4 and TRBJ1-1; TRBD1 might be the D (6 bases). Trimming took 6 bases from V and 6 from J, leaving 17 bases between them. The CDR3 loop spans 14 amino acids.

In this sample, this clonotype turned up a few times. This chain uses TRBV19 with TRBJ2-7, with a tentative D call TRBD1 (5 bases). Between the trimmed V and J ends, which lost 3 bases and 3 bases, there was a span of 9 bases. CDR1 and CDR2 from the germline V gene are LNHDA and SQIVND (reference sequence). The CDR3 length is 13 residues. The CDR3 is CASSMQGFYEQYF. The CDR3 DNA reads TGTGCCAGTAGTATGCAGGGATTCTACGAGCAGTACTTC.

The sample holds one count of this clonotype. The chain employs TRBV12-3 or TRBV12-4 and TRBJ1-2; TRBD1 matches at 10 bases. The J segment lost 4 bases and the V segment lost 5 bases, leaving 10 bases of the junction unmatched. This CDR3 is 16 amino acids long. CDR3 DNA: TGTGCCAGCAGTGACAGGGGGCGAGGATATAGCTATGGCTACACCTTC. Translated, it gives CASSDRGRGYSYGYTF.

This clonotype was counted a few times. The chain has TRBV6-5 and TRBJ2-7; D call uncertain. Germline CDR1 MNHEY, CDR2 SVGAGI. The CDR3 has 19 amino acids. Trimming removed 6 bases at V and 2 bases at J, with 29 bases between. This CDR3 is CASRPTPSDVWEHPYEQYF. CDR3 bases: TGTGCCAGCAGGCCTACCCCCTCCGACGTGTGGGAACATCCCTACGAGCAGTACTTC.

The chain recombines TRBV15 with TRBJ1-3; D not resolved. This CDR3 comprises 16 residues. In germline, CDR1 is LNHNV, CDR2 YYDKDF (reference sequence). V dropped 0 bases and J dropped 2 bases, with 11 bases sitting between them. CDR3 bases: TGTGCCACCAGCAGAGATAGGGTTGAGGCTGGAAACACCATATATTTT. Its protein product is CATSRDRVEAGNTIYF.

Ten or more counts support this clonotype. This chain uses TRBV7-2 with TRBJ1-1; tentative D call: TRBD1 (5 bases). The CDR3 has 14 amino acids. CDR1 SGHTA and CDR2 FQGNSA come from the germline V gene. Trimming left V 5 bases short and J 1 base short, with 11 bases between. The CDR3 loop is CASSRGTGNTEAFF. The CDR3 nucleotides read TGTGCCAGCAGCCGAGGGACGGGGAACACTGAAGCTTTCTTT.

This clonotype showed up many times. The V gene is TRBV7-9, the J gene TRBJ2-5; a possible D gene is TRBD1 (9 bases). V lost 3 bases and J 2 bases, leaving 16 bases between the germline ends. The CDR3 runs to 16 residues. Germline V gene sequence: CDR1 SEHNR, CDR2 FQNEAQ (reference sequence). As DNA, the CDR3 is TGTGCCAGCAGCTTTAGCGGGACAGGGACTCAAGAGACCCAGTACTTC. Translating gives CASSFSGTGTQETQYF.

Comments on this clonotype: A much larger clonotype is one base distant, so this may be a read error. The genes are TRBV28 and TRBJ2-7; D is possibly TRBD2 (6 bases). Germline CDR1 is MDHEN and CDR2 is SYDVKM. The CDR3 has 14 amino acids. The chain's CDR3 is CASRSWGTSYVQYF. In DNA, the CDR3 is TGTGCCAGCAGGTCGTGGGGGACTTCCTACGTGCAGTACTTC.

The chain is built from TRBV6-1 and TRBJ2-6; weak D call: TRBD2 (6 bases). Germline CDR1 reads MNHNS; CDR2 reads SASEGT. Trimming left V 8 bases short and J 0 bases short, with 14 bases between. CDR3 length: 16 residues. The CDR3 loop reads CASERAVNSGANVLTF. CDR3 DNA: TGTGCCAGCGAGCGGGCCGTGAACTCTGGGGCCAACGTCCTGACTTTC.

The CDR3 spells CSARDRDRVDEKLFF. CDR3 DNA sequence: TGCAGTGCTAGGGACCGTGACAGGGTCGATGAAAAACTGTTTTTT. J is TRBJ1-4 and V is TRBV20-1; 7 bases align to TRBD1. Trimming took 3 bases from V and 6 from J; bases not matched to a gene: 10. The germline V gene encodes CDR1 DFQATT and CDR2 SNEGSKA (reference sequence). CDR3 length: 15 amino acids.

This clonotype has only a few counts. The chain uses TRBV7-2 and TRBJ1-4; 8 bases map to TRBD1. With 4 bases clipped from V and 1 base from J, the junction kept 5 bases outside the gene matches. The CDR3 has 16 amino acids. In germline, CDR1 is SGHTA, CDR2 FQGNSA. CDR3 nucleotides: TGTGCCAGCAGCTCCGGACAGGGAGGAACTAATGAAAAACTGTTTTTT. Its translation is CASSSGQGGTNEKLFF.

The genes are TRBV12-3 or TRBV12-4 and TRBJ2-3; 12 bases fit TRBD1. CDR3 length equals 14 residues. The V gene end was trimmed by 6 bases and the J gene end by 4 bases; junction bases not matched to a gene: 2. As DNA, the CDR3 is TGTGCCAGCAGGGGGACAGGGGGCGCAGATACGCAGTATTTT. Its protein product is CASRGTGGADTQYF.

V usage is TRBV27 and J usage is TRBJ1-2, with TRBD1 as a possible D gene (6 bases). The V end lost 0 bases, the J end lost 5 bases, and 16 bases lay between the germline ends. This CDR3 is 16 amino acids long. Germline lookup yields CDR1 MNHEY and CDR2 SMNVEV (reference sequence). The CDR3 protein is CASSLSGGPMWYGYTF. For the CDR3, the DNA is TGTGCCAGCAGTTTATCGGGGGGCCCCATGTGGTATGGCTACACCTTC.

This clonotype has only a few counts. The chain employs TRBV5-4 and TRBJ2-7; 8 positions match TRBD1. CDR1 SGHNT and CDR2 YYREEE come from the germline V gene (reference sequence). The CDR3 is 12 residues long. Trimming removed 9 bases from V and 2 bases from J; junction bases left unmatched: 4. The CDR3 spells CATRQGPYEQYF. The CDR3 bases are TGTGCCACCAGACAGGGGCCCTACGAGCAGTACTTC.

The gene calls are TRBV20-1 and TRBJ2-7; TRBD1 might be the D (6 bases). Germline values: CDR1 DFQATT, CDR2 SNEGSKA (reference sequence). Trimming removed 6 bases at V and 10 bases at J, with 16 bases between. The CDR3 runs 11 residues. This chain's CDR3 is CSAADSPSQYF. As DNA, the CDR3 is TGCAGTGCAGCGGACAGTCCCAGCCAGTACTTC.

This clonotype came up many times. The chain employs TRBV7-2 and TRBJ2-4; D is uncertain. Germline CDR1 and CDR2: SGHTA and FQGNSA. The ends were cut back, 3 bases at V and 3 bases at J, with 15 bases in the middle. The CDR3 covers 16 residues. The CDR3 nucleotides are TGTGCCAGCAGCTTTCGGGTCCCTAGAGGCAAAAACATTCAGTACTTC. This translates into CASSFRVPRGKNIQYF.

This clonotype was counted at least ten times. V gene TRBV7-2 combines with J gene TRBJ2-3; no definite D call. This CDR3 region has 14 residues. The germline V and J ends were trimmed by 2 bases and 3 bases, with 9 bases remaining between them. Looked up from germline, CDR1 is SGHTA and CDR2 is FQGNSA. CDR3: CASSLPAGTDTQYF. DNA for the CDR3: TGTGCCAGCAGCTTACCGGCCGGGACAGATACGCAGTATTTT.

This clonotype was found once. Germline and junction disagree at one end, which may indicate a read error. The chain combines TRBV7-2 with TRBJ2-1, with 7 bases identical to TRBD1. Germline V gives CDR1 SGHTA, CDR2 FQGNSA. The CDR3 has 14 residues. CDR3 nucleotides: TGTGCCAGCAGGATAAAGGGGGCTGTGGATGAGCAGTGCTTC. Encoded protein: CASRIKGAVDEQCF.

The gene calls are TRBV5-5 and TRBJ2-2, with D possibly being TRBD1 (6 bases). The CDR3 sequence is 15 residues long. Germline V gene lookup returns CDR1 SGHKS and CDR2 YYEKEE (reference sequence). Trimming left V 1 base short and J 4 bases short, with 11 bases between. This chain's CDR3 is CASSLRDTGTGELFF. DNA of the CDR3: TGTGCCAGCAGCTTGAGGGACACCGGCACCGGGGAGCTGTTTTTT.